This paragraph reports one TCR beta chain. Its antigen is undetermined. Prior to sequencing, the ViraFEST assay stimulated PBMC with viral peptide pools, which expanded the antigen-specific CD4+ T cells. After roughly 11 days in culture, the CD4+ T cells were isolated. The vaccine given was either BNT162b2 or mRNA-1273, in two doses. Deletions cut 4 bases from V and 1 base from J, with 12 bases between. The CDR3 spans 15 residues. Germline assignment: CDR1 SGHRS and CDR2 YFSETQ. This record comes from a study of vaccination effects on CD4 cells after COVID-19. Assay: immunoSEQ multiplex PCR; the TCRdb copy retains only in-frame clones and omits some. The profile shows roughly 71,000 clones, 76% of them singletons.

The sample was CD4+ T cells from PBMCs cultured with HCoV-OC43 spike peptides, taken after COVID-19 vaccination. The subset here: HCoV-OC43 spike overlapping peptide pool stimulation. This sequence originates from a human donor who received a COVID-19 vaccine. The chain recombines TRBV5-1 with TRBJ2-1, with D hard to call. The CDR3 sequence is CASSTNGQSYNEQFF. Written as DNA, the CDR3 is TGCGCCAGCAGCACAAACGGGCAGTCCTACAATGAGCAGTTCTTC. The whole variable domain, filled in from reference TRBV5-1 and TRBJ2-1, reads KAGVTQTPRYLIKTRGQQVTLSCSPISGHRSVSWYQQTPGQGLQFLFEYFSETQRNKGNFPGRFSGRQFSNSRSEMNVSTLELGDSALYLCASSTNGQSYNEQFFGPGTRLTVL.